Described below is a single T cell receptor beta chain sequence and its context. V lost 1 base to trimming and J lost 8 bases, with 12 bases between them. CDR1 is SGHRS and CDR2 is YFSETQ in the germline V gene. The CDR3 runs 13 residues. Profiled with immunoSEQ multiplex PCR; TCRdb holds only in-frame clones, not every one. This table holds 7,500 to 9,000 clones, roughly three fifths found once. This entry belongs to a study of T cells in tumors after PD-1 blockade. The specimen comprised tumor tissue, sampled after anti-PD-1 treatment. This TCR was recovered from a human donor with basal cell carcinoma. The V call is TRBV5-1, the J call TRBJ1-2; possibly TRBD1 for D (5 bases). CDR3 DNA: TGCGCCAGCAGCTTGACAGGCCCTGGCGGCTACACCTTC. It encodes CASSLTGPGGYTF. Supplemented by reference TRBV5-1 and TRBJ1-2, the full variable domain reads KAGVTQTPRYLIKTRGQQVTLSCSPISGHRSVSWYQQTPGQGLQFLFEYFSETQRNKGNFPGRFSGRQFSNSRSEMNVSTLELGDSALYLCASSLTGPGGYTFGSGTRLTVV.